This T cell receptor (beta chain) was observed in a study of beta chain features in type 1 diabetes. V was clipped by 5 bases and J by 2 bases; unmatched bases: 6. CDR1 is SEHNR, CDR2 FQNEAQ, per germline (reference sequence). The CDR3 has 16 amino acids. Isolated RNA was reverse transcribed in full, so expressed TCRB transcripts were sequenced. TCRdb's table, derived via immunoSEQ multiplex PCR, lists solely in-frame clones and lacks some. The sample contains about 900,000 clones, roughly 15% of which appear only once. The TCR originated in a woman aged 18-29 years in good health. The sequencing sample was made of naive CD4+ T cells from blood. The V call is TRBV7-9, the J call TRBJ2-6; 7 bases map to TRBD1. In DNA, the CDR3 is TGTGCCAGCAGCCAAGCAGGGACAGCTGGGGCCAACGTCCTGACTTTC. Encoded protein: CASSQAGTAGANVLTF.